Reported below is one T cell receptor beta chain. Which cohort a participant joined came from the clinical history participants gave. These data are taken from a study of blood T cell repertoires in COVID-19. Study as a whole: Samples representing acute and convalescent COVID-19 were sourced from the United States, Italy and Spain.

V lost 3 bases to trimming and J lost 3 bases; unmatched junction nucleotides: 3. The CDR3 is 15 residues long. Germline CDR1 and CDR2: GTSNPN and SVGIG (reference sequence). Method: immunoSEQ multiplex PCR; TCRdb's copy keeps in-frame clones and lacks some. The table shows about 130,000 clones, with approximately 86% occurring only once. Sequencing was performed on PBMCs or T cells enriched from blood (not recorded which). The sequence derives from a woman between 45 and 60 years old who had recovered from COVID-19. The chain is built from TRBV30 and TRBJ2-3; 13 positions agree with TRBD2. The CDR3 spells CAWRGTSGNTDTQYF. The CDR3 DNA reads TGTGCCTGGAGGGGGACTAGCGGGAATACAGATACGCAGTATTTT.